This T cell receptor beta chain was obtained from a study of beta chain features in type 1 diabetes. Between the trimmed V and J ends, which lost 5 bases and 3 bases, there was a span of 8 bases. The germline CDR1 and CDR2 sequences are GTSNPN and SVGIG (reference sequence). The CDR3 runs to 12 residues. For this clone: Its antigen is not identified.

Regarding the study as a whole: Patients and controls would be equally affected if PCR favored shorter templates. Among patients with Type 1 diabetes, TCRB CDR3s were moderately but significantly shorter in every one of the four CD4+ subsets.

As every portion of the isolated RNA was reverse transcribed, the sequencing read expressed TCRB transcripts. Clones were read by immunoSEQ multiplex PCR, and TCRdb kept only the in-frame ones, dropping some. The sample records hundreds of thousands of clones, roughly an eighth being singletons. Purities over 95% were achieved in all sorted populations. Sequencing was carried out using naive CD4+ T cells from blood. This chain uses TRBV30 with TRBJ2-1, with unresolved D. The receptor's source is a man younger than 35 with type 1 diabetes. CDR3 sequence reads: CAWLSIYNEQFF. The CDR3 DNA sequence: TGTGCCTGGTTAAGTATCTACAATGAGCAGTTCTTC.